The clone carrying this T cell receptor (beta chain) was found a few times. The antigen is undetermined. The data are from a study of T cells in Graves' hyperthyroidism and ophthalmopathy. Regarding the study as a whole: Ophthalmopathy was identified by the model a median around 5.9 months ahead of onset. Blood also showed most of the thyroid clonotypes that were expanded above 0.001.

The germline V gene encodes CDR1 SGDLS and CDR2 YYNGEE. The CDR3 is 16 residues long. Losses at the gene ends were 3 bases for V and 2 bases for J; bases not matched to a gene: 5. Amplified TCR beta CDR3 regions came from RNA transcripts. The HTBI primer set was used in a first-round RT-PCR of the TCR CDR3. TCRdb used MiXCR to reprocess the multiplex PCR reads, holding one entry per CDR3 protein. The repertoire holds hundreds of thousands of distinct CDR3 sequences, with 20% to 25% as singletons. The sequenced sample was blood. This chain joins TRBV9 and TRBJ2-5, with 12 bases fitting TRBD2. The sequence came from a woman between 65 and 79 years old with Graves' ophthalmopathy. The CDR3 DNA follows: TGTGCCAGCAGCGCGGGACTAGCGGGCCGACAAGAGACCCAGTACTTC. Amino acids: CASSAGLAGRQETQYF. Supplemented by reference TRBV9 and TRBJ2-5, the full variable domain reads DSGVTQTPKHLITATGQRVTLRCSPRSGDLSVYWYQQSLDQGLQFLIQYYNGEERAKGNILERFSAQQFPDLHSELNLSSLELGDSALYFCASSAGLAGRQETQYFGPGTRLLVL.